A single sample gave rise to the 22 T cell receptor beta chains below, sequenced in a study of blood T cell repertoires in COVID-19. Data came from immunoSEQ multiplex PCR; TCRdb stores just in-frame clones and leaves some out. This table holds around 190,000 clones, less than 90% found once. The source material was PBMCs or T cells enriched from blood (not recorded which). All receptors derive from a woman aged 25 to 39 who had been exposed to COVID-19.

The J gene is TRBJ2-5, the V gene TRBV3-1 (or the pseudogene TRBV3-2); no reliable D call. The CDR3 length is 11 residues. With 4 bases removed from V and 5 bases from J, the gap between germline ends came to 5 bases. The germline CDR1 and CDR2 sequences are LGHDT and YNNKEL (reference sequence). CDR3 sequence (DNA): TGTGCCAGCAGCCTCGGGGAGACCCAGTACTTC. The encoded protein is CASSLGETQYF.

The J gene is TRBJ1-1, the V gene TRBV11-2; D is perhaps TRBD1 (6 bases). The germline CDR1 and CDR2 sequences are SGHAT and FQNNGV. The length of the CDR3 is 17 residues. Between the trimmed V and J ends, which lost 2 bases and 0 bases, there was a span of 16 bases. The CDR3 nucleotides read TGTGCCAGCAGCTTAACTGACAGGTCGGCGGTGAACACTGAAGCTTTCTTT. Protein product: CASSLTDRSAVNTEAFF.

The chain employs TRBV11-3 and TRBJ2-7; 7 bases are a match to TRBD1. Germline-derived CDR1 and CDR2 are SGHNT and YENEEA. Germline trimming cut 1 base from V and 5 bases from J; bases unmatched to any gene: 8. The CDR3 is 15 amino acids. The CDR3, as DNA: TGTGCCAGCAGCTTAGTTGGGACAGCCGAGAACGAGCAGTACTTC. This translates into CASSLVGTAENEQYF.

The rearrangement joins TRBV14 to TRBJ1-1, with D perhaps matching TRBD1 (6 bases). Germline CDR1 is SGHDN and CDR2 is FVKESK. Trimming shortened V by 4 bases and J by 3 bases, and 18 bases separated the two germline ends. The CDR3 has 16 residues. CDR3 nucleotide sequence: TGTGCCAGCAGCCCATTCACACCGGGGGGCGACACTGAAGCTTTCTTT. This sequence encodes CASSPFTPGGDTEAFF.

This sequence joins TRBV5-5 and TRBJ1-1, with D maybe TRBD1 (6 bases). The CDR3 has 15 amino acids. With 0 bases removed from V and 3 bases from J, the gap between germline ends came to 12 bases. The germline V gene has CDR1 SGHKS and CDR2 YYEKEE (reference sequence). The CDR3 region is CASSLGAGEYTEAFF. The CDR3 coding sequence is TGTGCCAGCAGCTTGGGTGCAGGGGAGTACACTGAAGCTTTCTTT. Complete variable domain (other parts from reference TRBV5-5 and TRBJ1-1): DAGVTQSPTHLIKTRGQQVTLRCSPISGHKSVSWYQQVLGQGPQFIFQYYEKEERGRGNFPDRFSARQFPNYSSELNVNALLLGDSALYLCASSLGAGEYTEAFFGQGTRLTVV.

The V call is TRBV18, the J call TRBJ2-5; no clear D gene. CDR1 is KGHSH and CDR2 is LQKENI in the germline V gene. This CDR3 comprises 16 residues. V was shortened by 2 bases and J by 2 bases, with 15 bases between the two germline ends. This chain's CDR3 is CASSPWLPTTQETQYF. The CDR3 DNA is TGTGCCAGCTCACCATGGCTGCCGACGACACAAGAGACCCAGTACTTC.

The chain recombines TRBV4-1 with TRBJ1-2; D ambiguous. Between the trimmed V and J ends, which lost 1 base and 8 bases, there was a span of 8 bases. CDR3 length equals 12 residues. Germline loops: CDR1 MGHRA, CDR2 YSYEKL. CDR3 region: CASSQGGNGYTF. The DNA of the CDR3 is TGCGCCAGCAGCCAAGGAGGGAACGGCTACACCTTC.

The rearrangement uses TRBV7-3 and TRBJ2-5; 7 nucleotides match TRBD1. V shed 4 bases, J shed 5 bases, and the junction held 10 bases outside the gene matches. The CDR3 runs to 15 residues. Per germline, CDR1 SGHTA and CDR2 FQGTGA. CDR3 bases: TGTGCCAGCAGCTCCACAGGGGACAACGGGGAGACCCAGTACTTC. Amino acids: CASSSTGDNGETQYF.

The chain recombines TRBV6-1 with TRBJ2-2, with 10 bases identical to TRBD1. V shed 7 bases, J shed 6 bases, and the junction held 11 bases outside the gene matches. The CDR3 runs 16 residues. Germline-derived CDR1 and CDR2 are MNHNS and SASEGT. The CDR3 region has the DNA TGTGCCAGCATTGACTGGGGACAGGGGTTTGCCGGGGAGCTGTTTTTT. Translation gives CASIDWGQGFAGELFF.

J is TRBJ1-2 and V is TRBV6-5, with D perhaps matching TRBD1 (6 bases). Germline CDR1 reads MNHEY; CDR2 reads SVGAGI. The CDR3 runs to 14 residues. V was shortened by 4 bases and J by 8 bases, with 17 bases between the two germline ends. The CDR3 nucleotides are TGTGCCAGCAGTTTTAAGGGGGGGCCTGGAGGCTACACCTTC. It is translated as CASSFKGGPGGYTF.

This rearrangement joins TRBV3-1 (or the pseudogene TRBV3-2) to TRBJ1-5; a possible D gene is TRBD1 (5 bases). V dropped 0 bases and J dropped 9 bases, with 15 bases sitting between them. Germline V CDR1 and CDR2: LGHDT, YNNKEL (reference sequence). The CDR3 runs 15 residues. The CDR3 loop reads CASSQDLQGIRPQHF. The CDR3 DNA reads TGTGCCAGCAGCCAAGATCTTCAGGGTATTCGGCCCCAGCATTTT.

The chain employs TRBV5-4 and TRBJ1-3; 10 bases align to TRBD1. CDR1 SGHNT and CDR2 YYREEE come from the germline V gene (reference sequence). V shed 0 bases, J shed 4 bases, and the junction held 4 bases outside the gene matches. The CDR3 runs 16 residues. CDR3: CASSLGQGARGNTIYF. The CDR3 region has the DNA TGTGCCAGCAGCTTGGGACAGGGGGCTCGAGGAAACACCATATATTTT.

This clone has at least ten counts. V gene TRBV19 combines with J gene TRBJ1-1; D is unclear. Looked up from germline, CDR1 is LNHDA and CDR2 is SQIVND (reference sequence). The CDR3 totals 13 residues. V shed 0 bases and J shed 7 bases, with 9 bases lying between them. CDR3 region: CASSIERRREAFF. DNA for the CDR3: TGTGCCAGTAGTATAGAGCGGAGGCGTGAAGCTTTCTTT.

The J gene is TRBJ2-7, the V gene TRBV21-1; the tabulated D call, TRBD1, remains unverified against the DNA. TRBV21-1 is a documented pseudogene. The CDR3 is made up of 14 amino acids. The CDR3 protein is CASSKPETGVEQYF. In DNA, the CDR3 is TGTGCCAGCAGCAAACCCGAGACAGGGGTCGAGCAGTACTTC.

The chain recombines TRBV5-1 with TRBJ1-2, with TRBD1 matching 7 bases. The CDR3 is 16 residues long. V lost 5 bases to trimming and J lost 5 bases; unmatched junction nucleotides: 15. Germline values: CDR1 SGHRS, CDR2 YFSETQ. The CDR3 spells CASSYSSTGQTYGYTF. DNA of the CDR3: TGCGCCAGCAGTTACAGTTCGACGGGACAGACATATGGCTACACCTTC. Looking up the rest from reference TRBV5-1 and TRBJ1-2 gives the full variable domain: KAGVTQTPRYLIKTRGQQVTLSCSPISGHRSVSWYQQTPGQGLQFLFEYFSETQRNKGNFPGRFSGRQFSNSRSEMNVSTLELGDSALYLCASSYSSTGQTYGYTFGSGTRLTVV.

The chain uses TRBV3-1 (or the pseudogene TRBV3-2) and TRBJ1-2; D may be TRBD1 (6 bases). The CDR3 extends over 16 amino acids. The germline gives CDR1 LGHDT, CDR2 YNNKEL (reference sequence). Trimming removed 4 bases at V and 4 bases at J, with 19 bases between. For the CDR3, the DNA is TGTGCCAGCAGCCCGTCTAACAGGGTCGGAGGCTATGGCTACACCTTC. This gives the protein CASSPSNRVGGYGYTF.

The genes are TRBV28 and TRBJ1-1; D remains unclear. Trimming took 0 bases from V and 1 from J, leaving 6 bases between them. The CDR3 runs 14 residues. The germline V gene has CDR1 MDHEN and CDR2 SYDVKM. The CDR3 here is CASSLWAENTEAFF. CDR3 coding DNA: TGTGCCAGCAGTTTATGGGCGGAGAACACTGAAGCTTTCTTT.

The gene calls are TRBV4-3 and TRBJ1-6; 8 bases line up with TRBD1. This CDR3 is built from 15 residues. Trimming at V came to 1 base and at J to 12 bases, leaving 8 bases not matched to a gene. Germline V gene lookup returns CDR1 LGHNA and CDR2 YSLEER. CDR3 loop: CASSQGGQGLRPLHF. CDR3 nucleotides: TGCGCCAGCAGCCAAGGTGGACAGGGTCTTAGACCCCTCCACTTT.

The V and J genes are TRBV20-1 and TRBJ1-2, with 10 positions matching TRBD1. The CDR3 covers 11 residues. The V segment lost 6 bases and the J segment 8 bases; nucleotides outside the gene matches: 3. CDR1 is DFQATT, CDR2 SNEGSKA, per germline (reference sequence). CDR3 bases: TGCAGTGCCGGGACAGGGGCCGGCTACACCTTC. It yields the protein CSAGTGAGYTF.

The J gene is TRBJ2-2, the V gene TRBV7-9; 10 bases match TRBD1. The CDR3 totals 19 residues. Per germline, CDR1 SEHNR and CDR2 FQNEAQ (reference sequence). Trimming at V came to 1 base and at J to 6 bases, leaving 14 bases not matched to a gene. CDR3 nucleotide sequence: TGTGCCAGCAGCTTAGTCTGGGACAGGGGTGGACGTTCCGCCGGGGAGCTGTTTTTT. Translation gives CASSLVWDRGGRSAGELFF.

The chain has TRBV19 and TRBJ1-1; 7 positions agree with TRBD1. The V gene's germline CDR1 is LNHDA and CDR2 SQIVND (reference sequence). The CDR3 contains 15 residues. V shed 5 bases and J 4 bases; nucleotides not matched to a gene: 10. As DNA, the CDR3 is TGTGCCAGTAGTCTTTTAGGGACAGATAGCACTGAAGCTTTCTTT. Translated: CASSLLGTDSTEAFF.

This rearrangement joins TRBV5-1 to TRBJ2-7, with TRBD1 matching over 9 bases. Germline trimming cut 4 bases from V and 2 bases from J; bases unmatched to any gene: 4. Germline CDR1 reads SGHRS; CDR2 reads YFSETQ. The length of the CDR3 is 14 residues. The CDR3 DNA follows: TGCGCCAGCAGCGAACAGGGGGCGCCCTACGAGCAGTACTTC. Amino acids: CASSEQGAPYEQYF.